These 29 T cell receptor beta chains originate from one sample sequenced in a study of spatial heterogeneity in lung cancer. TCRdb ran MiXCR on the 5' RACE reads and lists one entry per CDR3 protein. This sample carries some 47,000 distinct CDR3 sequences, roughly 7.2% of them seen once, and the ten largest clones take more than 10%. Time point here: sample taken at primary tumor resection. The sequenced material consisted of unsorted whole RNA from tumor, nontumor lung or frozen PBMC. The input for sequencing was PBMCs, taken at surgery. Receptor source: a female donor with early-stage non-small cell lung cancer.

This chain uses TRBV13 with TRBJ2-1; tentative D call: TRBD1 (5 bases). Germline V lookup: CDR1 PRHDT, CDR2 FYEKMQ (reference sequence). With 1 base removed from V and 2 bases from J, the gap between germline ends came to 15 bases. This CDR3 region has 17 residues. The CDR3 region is CASSLELSGLPYNEQFF. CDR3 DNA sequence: TGTGCCAGCAGCTTAGAACTTTCAGGGCTCCCCTACAATGAGCAGTTCTTC.

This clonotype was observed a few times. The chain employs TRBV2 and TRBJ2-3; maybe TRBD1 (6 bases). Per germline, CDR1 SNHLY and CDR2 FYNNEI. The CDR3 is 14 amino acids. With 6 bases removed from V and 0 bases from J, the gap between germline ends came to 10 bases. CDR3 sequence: CASREDRSTDTQYF. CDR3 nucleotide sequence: TGTGCCAGCAGGGAGGACAGAAGCACAGATACGCAGTATTTT.

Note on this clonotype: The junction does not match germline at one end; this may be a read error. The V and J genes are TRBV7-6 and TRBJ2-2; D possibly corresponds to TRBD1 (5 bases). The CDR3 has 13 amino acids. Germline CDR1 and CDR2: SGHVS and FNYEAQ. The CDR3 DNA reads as TGTGTCAGCTGGGGCTTTCGAACCGGGGAGCTGTTTTTT. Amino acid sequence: CVSWGFRTGELFF.

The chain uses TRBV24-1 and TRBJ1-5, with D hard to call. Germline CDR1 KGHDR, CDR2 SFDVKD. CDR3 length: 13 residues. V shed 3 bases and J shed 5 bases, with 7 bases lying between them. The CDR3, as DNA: TGTGCCACCAGTGATCTAAGGGATCAGCCCCAGCATTTT. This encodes CATSDLRDQPQHF.

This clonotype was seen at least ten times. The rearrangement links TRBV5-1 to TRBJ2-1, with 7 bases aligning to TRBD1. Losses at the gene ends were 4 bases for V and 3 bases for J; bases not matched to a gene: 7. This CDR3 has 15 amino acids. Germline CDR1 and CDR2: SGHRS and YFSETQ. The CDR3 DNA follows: TGCGCCAGCAGCGTTACAGGGGTAGGCTACAATGAGCAGTTCTTC. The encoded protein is CASSVTGVGYNEQFF.

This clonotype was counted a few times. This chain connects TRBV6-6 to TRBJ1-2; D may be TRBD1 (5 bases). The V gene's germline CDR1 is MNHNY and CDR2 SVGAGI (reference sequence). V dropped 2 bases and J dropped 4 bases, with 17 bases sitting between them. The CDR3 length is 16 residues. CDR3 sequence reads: CASSYLQLAGPYGYTF. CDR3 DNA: TGTGCCAGCAGTTACCTGCAGCTGGCAGGGCCCTATGGCTACACCTTC.

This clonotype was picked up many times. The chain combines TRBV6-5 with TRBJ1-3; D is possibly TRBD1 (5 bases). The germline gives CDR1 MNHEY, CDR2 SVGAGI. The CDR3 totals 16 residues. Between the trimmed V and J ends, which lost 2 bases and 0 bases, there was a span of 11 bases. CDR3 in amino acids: CASSYDGGNSGNTIYF. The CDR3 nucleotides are TGTGCCAGCAGTTACGACGGGGGAAACTCTGGAAACACCATATATTTT.

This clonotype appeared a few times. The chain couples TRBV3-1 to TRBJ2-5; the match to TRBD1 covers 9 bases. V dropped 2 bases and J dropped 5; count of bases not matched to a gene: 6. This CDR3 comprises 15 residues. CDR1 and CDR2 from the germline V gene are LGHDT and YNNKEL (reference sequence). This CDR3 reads CASSQQVQGAETQYF. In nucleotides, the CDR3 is TGTGCCAGCAGCCAACAAGTACAGGGGGCTGAGACCCAGTACTTC.

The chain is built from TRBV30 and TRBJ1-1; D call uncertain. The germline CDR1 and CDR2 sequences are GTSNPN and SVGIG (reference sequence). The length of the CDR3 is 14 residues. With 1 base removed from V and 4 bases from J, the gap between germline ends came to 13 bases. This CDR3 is CAWSGGRWGTEAFF. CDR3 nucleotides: TGTGCCTGGAGTGGAGGACGATGGGGCACTGAAGCTTTCTTT.

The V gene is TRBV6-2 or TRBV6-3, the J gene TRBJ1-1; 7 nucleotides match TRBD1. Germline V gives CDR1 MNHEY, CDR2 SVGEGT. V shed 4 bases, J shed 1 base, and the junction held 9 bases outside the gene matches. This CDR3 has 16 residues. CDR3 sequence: CASSSPRGQTNTEAFF. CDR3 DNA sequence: TGTGCCAGCAGTTCCCCTCGGGGACAGACGAACACTGAAGCTTTCTTT.

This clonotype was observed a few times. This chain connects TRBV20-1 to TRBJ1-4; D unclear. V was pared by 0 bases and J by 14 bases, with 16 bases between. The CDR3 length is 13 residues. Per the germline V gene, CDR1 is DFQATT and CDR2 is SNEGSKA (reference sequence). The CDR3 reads CSAREGAGRHLFF. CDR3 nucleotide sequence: TGCAGTGCTAGAGAGGGCGCCGGGAGACATCTGTTTTTT.

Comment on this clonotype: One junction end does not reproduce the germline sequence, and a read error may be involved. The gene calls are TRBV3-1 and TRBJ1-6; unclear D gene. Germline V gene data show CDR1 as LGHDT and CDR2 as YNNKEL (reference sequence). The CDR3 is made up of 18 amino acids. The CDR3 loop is CASSQYPSSSSHNSPLHF. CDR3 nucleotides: TGTGCCAGCAGCCAATACCCGTCCAGCAGCTCCCATAATTCACCCCTCCACTTT. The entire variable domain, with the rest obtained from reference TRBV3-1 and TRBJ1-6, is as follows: DTAVSQTPKYLVTQMGNDKSIKCEQNLGHDTMYWYKQDSKKFLKIMFSYNNKELIINETVPNRFSPKSPDKAHLNLHINSLELGDSAVYFCASSQYPSSSSHNSPLHFGNGTRLTVT.

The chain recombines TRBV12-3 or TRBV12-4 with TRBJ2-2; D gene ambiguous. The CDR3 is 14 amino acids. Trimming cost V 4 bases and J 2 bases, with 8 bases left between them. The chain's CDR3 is CASSYSYNTGELFF. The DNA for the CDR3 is TGTGCCAGCAGTTACTCGTACAACACCGGGGAGCTGTTTTTT.

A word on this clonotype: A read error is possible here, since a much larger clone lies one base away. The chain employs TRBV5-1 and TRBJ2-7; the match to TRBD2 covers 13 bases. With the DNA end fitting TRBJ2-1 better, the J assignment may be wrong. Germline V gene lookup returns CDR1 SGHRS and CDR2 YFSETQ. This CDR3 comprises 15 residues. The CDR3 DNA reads TGCGCCAGCAGCCCGGGACTAGCGGGGCCCTACGAGCAGTTCTTC. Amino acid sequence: CASSPGLAGPYEQFF.

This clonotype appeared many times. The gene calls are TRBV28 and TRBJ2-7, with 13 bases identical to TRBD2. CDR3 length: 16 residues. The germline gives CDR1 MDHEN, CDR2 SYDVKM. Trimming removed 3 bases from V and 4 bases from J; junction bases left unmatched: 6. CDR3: CASSLGTSGASYEQYF. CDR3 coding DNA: TGTGCCAGCAGTTTGGGGACTAGCGGGGCGTCATACGAGCAGTACTTC.

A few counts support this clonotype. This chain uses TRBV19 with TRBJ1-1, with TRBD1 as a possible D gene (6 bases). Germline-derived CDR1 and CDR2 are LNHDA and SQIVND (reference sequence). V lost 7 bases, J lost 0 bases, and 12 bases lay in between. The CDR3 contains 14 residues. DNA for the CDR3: TGTGCCAGTACCCTACAGGGTATGAACACTGAAGCTTTCTTT. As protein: CASTLQGMNTEAFF.

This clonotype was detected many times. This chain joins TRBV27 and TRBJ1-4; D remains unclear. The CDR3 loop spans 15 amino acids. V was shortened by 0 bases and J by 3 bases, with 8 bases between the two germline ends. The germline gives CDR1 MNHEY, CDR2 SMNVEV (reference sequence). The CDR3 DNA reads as TGTGCCAGCAGTTTATCGCGCCGCTCTAATGAAAAACTGTTTTTT. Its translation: CASSLSRRSNEKLFF.

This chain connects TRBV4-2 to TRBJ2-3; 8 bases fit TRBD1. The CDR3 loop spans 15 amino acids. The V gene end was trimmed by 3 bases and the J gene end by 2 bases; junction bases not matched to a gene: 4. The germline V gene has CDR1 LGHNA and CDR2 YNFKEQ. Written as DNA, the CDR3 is TGTGCCAGCAGCCAGAGACAGGGGCCCACAGATACGCAGTATTTT. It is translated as CASSQRQGPTDTQYF.

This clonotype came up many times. CDR3 in DNA: TGCAGCGTTGGGGTAGGCGAGACCCAGTACTTC. Translating gives CSVGVGETQYF. The chain employs TRBV29-1 and TRBJ2-5; no clear D. The germline V gene has CDR1 SQVTM and CDR2 ANQGSEA. The CDR3 sequence is 11 residues long. V lost 4 bases to trimming and J lost 5 bases, with 8 bases between them.

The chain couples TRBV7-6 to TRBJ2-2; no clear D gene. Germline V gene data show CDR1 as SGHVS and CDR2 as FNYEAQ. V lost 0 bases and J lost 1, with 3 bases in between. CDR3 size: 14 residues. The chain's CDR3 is CASSLAWNTGELFF. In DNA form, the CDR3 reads TGTGCCAGCAGCTTAGCCTGGAACACCGGGGAGCTGTTTTTT.

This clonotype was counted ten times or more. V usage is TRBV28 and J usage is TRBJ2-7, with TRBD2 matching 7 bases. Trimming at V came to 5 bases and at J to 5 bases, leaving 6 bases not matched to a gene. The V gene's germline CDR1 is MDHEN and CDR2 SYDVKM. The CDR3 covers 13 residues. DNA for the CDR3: TGTGCCAGCAGTAAGGGAGGGCGCGACGAGCAGTACTTC. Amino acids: CASSKGGRDEQYF. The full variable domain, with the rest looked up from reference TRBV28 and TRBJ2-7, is DVKVTQSSRYLVKRTGEKVFLECVQDMDHENMFWYRQDPGLGLRLIYFSYDVKMKEKGDIPEGYSVSREKKERFSLILESASTNQTSMYLCASSKGGRDEQYFGPGTRLTVT.

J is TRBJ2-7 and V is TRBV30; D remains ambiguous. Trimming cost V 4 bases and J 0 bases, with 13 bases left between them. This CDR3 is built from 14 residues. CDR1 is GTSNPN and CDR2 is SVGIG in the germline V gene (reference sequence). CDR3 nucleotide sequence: TGTGCCTGGAACCCCGACCGCAACTCCTACGAGCAGTACTTC. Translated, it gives CAWNPDRNSYEQYF.

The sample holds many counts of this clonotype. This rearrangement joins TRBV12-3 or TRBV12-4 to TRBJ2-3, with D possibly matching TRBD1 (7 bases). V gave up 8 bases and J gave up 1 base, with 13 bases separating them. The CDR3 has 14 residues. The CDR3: CASGGTVGTDTQYF. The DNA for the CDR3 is TGTGCCAGCGGGGGGACAGTTGGCACAGATACGCAGTATTTT.

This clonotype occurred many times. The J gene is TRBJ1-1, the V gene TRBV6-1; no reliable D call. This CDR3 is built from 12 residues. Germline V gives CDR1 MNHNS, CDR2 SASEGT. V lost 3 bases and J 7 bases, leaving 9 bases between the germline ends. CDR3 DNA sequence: TGTGCCAGCAGTGACTCTACGCGTGAAGCTTTCTTT. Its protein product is CASSDSTREAFF.

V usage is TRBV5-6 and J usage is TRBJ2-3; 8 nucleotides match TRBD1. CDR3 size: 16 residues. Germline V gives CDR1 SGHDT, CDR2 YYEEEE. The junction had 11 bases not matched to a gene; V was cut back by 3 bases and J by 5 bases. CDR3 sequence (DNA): TGTGCCAGCAGCTCAAGGACAGGGTCAGGAGGAGATACGCAGTATTTT. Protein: CASSSRTGSGGDTQYF. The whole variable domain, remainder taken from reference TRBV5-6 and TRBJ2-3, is DAGVTQSPTHLIKTRGQQVTLRCSPKSGHDTVSWYQQALGQGPQFIFQYYEEEERQRGNFPDRFSGHQFPNYSSELNVNALLLGDSALYLCASSSRTGSGGDTQYFGPGTRLTVL.

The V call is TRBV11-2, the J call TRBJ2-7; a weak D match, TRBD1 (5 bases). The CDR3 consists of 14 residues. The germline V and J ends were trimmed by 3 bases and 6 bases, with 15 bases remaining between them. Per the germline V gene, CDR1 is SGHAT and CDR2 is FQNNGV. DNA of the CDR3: TGTGCCAGCAGCTTCGGCGGACCTAGGGGCGAGCAGTACTTC. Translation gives CASSFGGPRGEQYF.

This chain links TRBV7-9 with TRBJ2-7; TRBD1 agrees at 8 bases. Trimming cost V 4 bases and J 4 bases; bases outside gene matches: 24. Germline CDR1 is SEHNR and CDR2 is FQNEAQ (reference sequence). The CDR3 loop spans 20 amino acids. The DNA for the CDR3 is TGTGCCAGCAGCTCCGGAGTTTTGGACAGGGTCTCTAGGGGACCTTACGAGCAGTACTTC. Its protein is CASSSGVLDRVSRGPYEQYF.

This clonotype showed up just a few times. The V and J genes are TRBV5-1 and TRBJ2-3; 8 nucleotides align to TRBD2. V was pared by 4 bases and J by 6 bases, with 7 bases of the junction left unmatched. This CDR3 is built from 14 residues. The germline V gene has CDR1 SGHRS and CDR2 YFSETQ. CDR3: CASSPGGLGDTQYF. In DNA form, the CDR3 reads TGCGCCAGCAGCCCGGGGGGGCTTGGGGATACGCAGTATTTT.

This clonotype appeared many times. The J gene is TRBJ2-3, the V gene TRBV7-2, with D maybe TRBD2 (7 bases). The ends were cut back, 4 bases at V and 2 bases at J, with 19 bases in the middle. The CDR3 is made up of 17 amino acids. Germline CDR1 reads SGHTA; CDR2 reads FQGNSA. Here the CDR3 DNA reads TGTGCCAGCAGCTCCCAGGCGGGTGCGGGGGCCACAGATACGCAGTATTTT. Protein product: CASSSQAGAGATDTQYF.